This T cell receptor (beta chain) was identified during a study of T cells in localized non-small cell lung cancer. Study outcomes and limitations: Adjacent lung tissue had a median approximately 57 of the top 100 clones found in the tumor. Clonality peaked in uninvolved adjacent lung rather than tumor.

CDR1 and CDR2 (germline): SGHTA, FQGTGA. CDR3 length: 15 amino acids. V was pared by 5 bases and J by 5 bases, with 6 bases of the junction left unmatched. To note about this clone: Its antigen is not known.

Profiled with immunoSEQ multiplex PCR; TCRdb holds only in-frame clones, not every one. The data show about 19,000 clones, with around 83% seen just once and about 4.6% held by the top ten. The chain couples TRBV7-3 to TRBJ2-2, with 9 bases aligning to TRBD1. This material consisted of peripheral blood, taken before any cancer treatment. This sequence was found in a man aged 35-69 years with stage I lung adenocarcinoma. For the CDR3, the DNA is TGTGCCAGCAGCCTCCGGACAGGGGAAACCGGGGAGCTGTTTTTT. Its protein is CASSLRTGETGELFF.